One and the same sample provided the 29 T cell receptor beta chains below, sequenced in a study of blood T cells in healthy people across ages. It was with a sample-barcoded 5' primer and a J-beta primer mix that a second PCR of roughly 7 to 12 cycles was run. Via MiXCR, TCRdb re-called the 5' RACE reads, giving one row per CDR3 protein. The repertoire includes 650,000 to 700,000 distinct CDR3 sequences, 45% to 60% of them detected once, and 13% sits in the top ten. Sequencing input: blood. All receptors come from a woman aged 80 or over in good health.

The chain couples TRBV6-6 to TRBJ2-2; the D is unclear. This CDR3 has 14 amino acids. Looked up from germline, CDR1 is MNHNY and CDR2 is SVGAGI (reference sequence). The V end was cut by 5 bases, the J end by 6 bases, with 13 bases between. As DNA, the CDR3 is TGTGCCAGCAGTGGGGTGGGCACCCCCGGGGAGCTGTTTTTT. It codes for CASSGVGTPGELFF.

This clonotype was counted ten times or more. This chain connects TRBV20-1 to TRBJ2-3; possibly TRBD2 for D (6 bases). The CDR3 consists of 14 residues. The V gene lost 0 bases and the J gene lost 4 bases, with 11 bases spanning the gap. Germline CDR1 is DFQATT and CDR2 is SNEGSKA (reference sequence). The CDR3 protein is CSARDRRGADTQYF. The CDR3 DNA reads TGCAGTGCTAGAGATCGGAGGGGTGCAGATACGCAGTATTTT.

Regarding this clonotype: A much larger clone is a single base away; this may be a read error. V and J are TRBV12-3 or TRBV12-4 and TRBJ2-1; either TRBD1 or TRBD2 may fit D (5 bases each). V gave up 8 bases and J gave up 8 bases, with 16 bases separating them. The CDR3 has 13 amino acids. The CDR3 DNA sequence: TGTGCCAGCGGCCCCCCCGGGGCGTATGAGCAGTTCTTC. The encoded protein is CASGPPGAYEQFF.

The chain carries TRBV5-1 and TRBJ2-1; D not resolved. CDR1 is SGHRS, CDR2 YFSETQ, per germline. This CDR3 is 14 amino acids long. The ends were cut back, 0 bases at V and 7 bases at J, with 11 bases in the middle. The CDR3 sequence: CASSLGDSENEQFF. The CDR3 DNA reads TGCGCCAGCAGCTTGGGAGACTCCGAAAATGAGCAGTTCTTC.

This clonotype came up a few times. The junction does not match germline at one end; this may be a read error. The CDR3 DNA is TGTGCCAGCAGCGTAACAGGGGGCCACACCGGGGAGCTGTTTTTT. The encoded protein is CASSVTGGHTGELFF. The chain joins TRBV7-3 to TRBJ2-2; 9 bases line up with TRBD1. Germline V gene lookup returns CDR1 SGHTA and CDR2 FQGTGA. The CDR3 length is 15 residues. Using reference TRBV7-3 and TRBJ2-2 for the parts outside the CDR3, the full variable domain is GAGVSQTPSNKVTEKGKYVELRCDPISGHTALYWYRQSLGQGPEFLIYFQGTGAADDSGLPNDRFFAVRPEGSVSTLKIQRTERGDSAVYLCASSVTGGHTGELFFGEGSRLTVL.

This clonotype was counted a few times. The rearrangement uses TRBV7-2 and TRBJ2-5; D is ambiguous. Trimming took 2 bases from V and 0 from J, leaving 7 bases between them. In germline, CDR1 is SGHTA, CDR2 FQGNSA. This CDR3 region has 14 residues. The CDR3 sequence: CASSLTRNQETQYF. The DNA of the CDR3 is TGTGCCAGCAGCTTAACCCGCAACCAAGAGACCCAGTACTTC.

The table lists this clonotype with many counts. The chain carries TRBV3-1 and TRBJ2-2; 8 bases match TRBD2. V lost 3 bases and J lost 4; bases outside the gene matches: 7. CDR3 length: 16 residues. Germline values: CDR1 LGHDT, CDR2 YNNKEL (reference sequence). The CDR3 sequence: CASSQQAGAVTGELFF. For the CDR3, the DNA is TGTGCCAGCAGCCAGCAAGCGGGAGCAGTCACCGGGGAGCTGTTTTTT.

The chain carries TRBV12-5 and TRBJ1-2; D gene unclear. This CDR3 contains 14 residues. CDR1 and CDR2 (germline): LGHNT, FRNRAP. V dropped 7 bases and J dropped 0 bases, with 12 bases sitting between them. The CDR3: CASADGVANYGYTF. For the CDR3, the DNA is TGTGCTAGTGCAGATGGTGTAGCTAACTATGGCTACACCTTC.

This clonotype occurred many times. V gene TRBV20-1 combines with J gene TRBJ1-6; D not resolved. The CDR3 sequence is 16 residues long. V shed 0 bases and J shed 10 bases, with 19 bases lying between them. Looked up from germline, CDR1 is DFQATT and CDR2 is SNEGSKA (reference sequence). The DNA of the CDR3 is TGCAGTGCTAGAGATCCGTCAGGTGGTGTTGAATCACCCCTCCACTTT. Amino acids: CSARDPSGGVESPLHF.

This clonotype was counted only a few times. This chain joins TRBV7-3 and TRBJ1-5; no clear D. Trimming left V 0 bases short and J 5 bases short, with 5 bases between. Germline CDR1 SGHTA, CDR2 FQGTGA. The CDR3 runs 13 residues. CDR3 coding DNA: TGTGCCAGCAGCTTAACGGCGTATCAGCCCCAGCATTTT. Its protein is CASSLTAYQPQHF.

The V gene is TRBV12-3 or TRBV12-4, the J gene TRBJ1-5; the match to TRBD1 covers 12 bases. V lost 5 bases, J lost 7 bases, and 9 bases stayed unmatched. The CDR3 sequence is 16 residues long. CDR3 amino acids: CASSGPGTGGEQPQHF. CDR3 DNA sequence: TGTGCCAGCAGTGGGCCAGGGACAGGGGGCGAACAGCCCCAGCATTTT.

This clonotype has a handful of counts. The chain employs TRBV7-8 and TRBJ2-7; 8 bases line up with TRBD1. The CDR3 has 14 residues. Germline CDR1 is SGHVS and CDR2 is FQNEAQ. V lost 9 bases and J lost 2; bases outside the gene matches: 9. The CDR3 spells CASSRWTGTYEQYF. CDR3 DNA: TGTGCCAGTAGTAGATGGACAGGGACCTACGAGCAGTACTTC.

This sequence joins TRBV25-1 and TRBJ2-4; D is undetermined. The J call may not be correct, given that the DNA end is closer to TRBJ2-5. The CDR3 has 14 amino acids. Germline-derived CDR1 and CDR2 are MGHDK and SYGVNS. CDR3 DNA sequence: TGTGCCAGCAGTGCCAAGAATGGTAGAGAGACCCAGTACTTC. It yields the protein CASSAKNGRETQYF.

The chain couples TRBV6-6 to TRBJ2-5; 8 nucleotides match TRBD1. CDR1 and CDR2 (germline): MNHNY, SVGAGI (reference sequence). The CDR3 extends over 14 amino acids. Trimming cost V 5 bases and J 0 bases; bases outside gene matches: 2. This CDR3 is CASSRDRYQETQYF. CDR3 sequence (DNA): TGTGCCAGCAGTAGGGACAGGTACCAAGAGACCCAGTACTTC.

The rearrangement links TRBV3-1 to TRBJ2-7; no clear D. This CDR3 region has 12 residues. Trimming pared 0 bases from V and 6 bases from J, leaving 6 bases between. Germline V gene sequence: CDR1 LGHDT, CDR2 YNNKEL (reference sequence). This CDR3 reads CASSQESREQYF. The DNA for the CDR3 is TGTGCCAGCAGCCAAGAATCGCGCGAGCAGTACTTC.

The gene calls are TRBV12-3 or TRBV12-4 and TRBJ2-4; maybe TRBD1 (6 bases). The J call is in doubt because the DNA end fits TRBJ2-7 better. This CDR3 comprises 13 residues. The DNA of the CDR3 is TGTGCCAGCAGCTGTCGAGGGGGTAACGAGCAGTACTTC. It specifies CASSCRGGNEQYF.

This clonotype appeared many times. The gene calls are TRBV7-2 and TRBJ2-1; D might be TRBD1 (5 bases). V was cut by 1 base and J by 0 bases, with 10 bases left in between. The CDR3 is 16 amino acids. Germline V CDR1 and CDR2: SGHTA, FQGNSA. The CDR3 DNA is TGTGCCAGCAGCTTAGTAGGGGTTCACTCCTACAATGAGCAGTTCTTC. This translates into CASSLVGVHSYNEQFF. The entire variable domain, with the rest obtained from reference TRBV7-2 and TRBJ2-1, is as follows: GAGVSQSPSNKVTEKGKDVELRCDPISGHTALYWYRQSLGQGLEFLIYFQGNSAPDKSGLPSDRFSAERTGGSVSTLTIQRTQQEDSAVYLCASSLVGVHSYNEQFFGPGTRLTVL.

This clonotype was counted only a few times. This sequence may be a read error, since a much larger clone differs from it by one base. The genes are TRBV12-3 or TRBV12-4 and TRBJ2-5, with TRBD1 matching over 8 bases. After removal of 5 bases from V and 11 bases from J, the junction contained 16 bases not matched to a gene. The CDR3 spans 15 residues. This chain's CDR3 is CASSPGQGRRGEQYF. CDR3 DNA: TGTGCCAGCAGTCCAGGACAGGGTCGCCGTGGTGAGCAGTACTTC.

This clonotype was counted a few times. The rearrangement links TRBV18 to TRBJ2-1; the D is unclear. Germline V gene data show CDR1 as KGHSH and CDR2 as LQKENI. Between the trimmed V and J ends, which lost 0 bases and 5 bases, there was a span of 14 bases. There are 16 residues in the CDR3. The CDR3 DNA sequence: TGTGCCAGCTCACCACCTGGAGTCGGAGCACACAATGAGCAGTTCTTC. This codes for CASSPPGVGAHNEQFF. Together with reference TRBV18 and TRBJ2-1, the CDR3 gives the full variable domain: NAGVMQNPRHLVRRRGQEARLRCSPMKGHSHVYWYRQLPEEGLKFMVYLQKENIIDESGMPKERFSAEFPKEGPSILRIQQVVRGDSAAYFCASSPPGVGAHNEQFFGPGTRLTVL.

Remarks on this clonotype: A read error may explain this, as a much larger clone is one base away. CDR3 DNA: TGTGCCAGCTCACCCAACAGGGGGCCCGTCCAGTATTTT. It translates to CASSPNRGPVQYF. The chain is built from TRBV18 and TRBJ2-3, with TRBD1 matching 9 bases. This CDR3 comprises 13 residues. After removal of 3 bases from V and 12 bases from J, the junction contained 7 bases not matched to a gene. CDR1 and CDR2 from the germline V gene are KGHSH and LQKENI.

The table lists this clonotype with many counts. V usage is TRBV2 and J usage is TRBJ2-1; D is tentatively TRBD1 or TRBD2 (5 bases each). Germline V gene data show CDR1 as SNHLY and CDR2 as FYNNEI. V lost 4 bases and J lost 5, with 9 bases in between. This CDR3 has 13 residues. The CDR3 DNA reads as TGTGCCAGCAGTGGGGGGTGGCACAATGAGCAGTTCTTC. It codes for CASSGGWHNEQFF.

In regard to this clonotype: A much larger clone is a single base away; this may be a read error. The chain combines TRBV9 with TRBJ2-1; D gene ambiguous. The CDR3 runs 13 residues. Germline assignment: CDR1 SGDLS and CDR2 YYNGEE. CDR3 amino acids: CASGVVSGGEQFF. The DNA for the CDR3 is TGTGCCAGCGGCGTAGTTTCCGGTGGGGAGCAGTTCTTC. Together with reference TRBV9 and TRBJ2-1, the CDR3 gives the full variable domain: DSGVTQTPKHLITATGQRVTLRCSPRSGDLSVYWYQQSLDQGLQFLIQYYNGEERAKGNILERFSAQQFPDLHSELNLSSLELGDSALYFCASGVVSGGEQFFGPGTRLTVL.

Written as DNA, the CDR3 is TGTGCCAGCAGCGACGACAGAGTGCGGACAGATACGCAGTATTTT. It codes for CASSDDRVRTDTQYF. The chain combines TRBV12-3 or TRBV12-4 with TRBJ2-3; a weak D match, TRBD1 (5 bases). V shed 6 bases and J shed 3 bases, with 16 bases lying between them. The CDR3 is 15 amino acids.

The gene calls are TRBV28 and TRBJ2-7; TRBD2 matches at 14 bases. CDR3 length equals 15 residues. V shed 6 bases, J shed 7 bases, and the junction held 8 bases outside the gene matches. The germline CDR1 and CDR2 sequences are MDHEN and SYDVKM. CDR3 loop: CASSRGTSGSSEQYF. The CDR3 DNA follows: TGTGCCAGCAGCCGTGGGACTAGCGGGAGCAGTGAGCAGTACTTC.

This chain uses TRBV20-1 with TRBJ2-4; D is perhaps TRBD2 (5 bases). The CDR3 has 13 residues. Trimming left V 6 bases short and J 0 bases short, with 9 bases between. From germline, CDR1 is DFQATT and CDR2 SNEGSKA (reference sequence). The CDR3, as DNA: TGCAGTGCCACTGGACTAGCCAAAAACATTCAGTACTTC. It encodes CSATGLAKNIQYF.

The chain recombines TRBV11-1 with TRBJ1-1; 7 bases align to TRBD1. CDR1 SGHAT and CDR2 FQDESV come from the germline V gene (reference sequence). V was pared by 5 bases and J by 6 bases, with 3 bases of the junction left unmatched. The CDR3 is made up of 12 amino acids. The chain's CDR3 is CASSLDRAEAFF. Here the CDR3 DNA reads TGTGCCAGCAGCCTAGACAGGGCTGAAGCTTTCTTT.

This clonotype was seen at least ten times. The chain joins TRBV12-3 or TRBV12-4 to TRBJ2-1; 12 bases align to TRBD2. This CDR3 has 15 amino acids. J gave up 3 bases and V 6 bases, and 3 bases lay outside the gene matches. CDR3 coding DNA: TGTGCCAGCAGACAACTAGCGGGGGGCTACAATGAGCAGTTCTTC. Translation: CASRQLAGGYNEQFF.

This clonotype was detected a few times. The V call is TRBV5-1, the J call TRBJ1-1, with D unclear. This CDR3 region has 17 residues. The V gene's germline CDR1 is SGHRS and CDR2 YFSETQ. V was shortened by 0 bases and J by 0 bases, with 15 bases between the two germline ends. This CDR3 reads CASSLELYSGLNTEAFF. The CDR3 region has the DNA TGCGCCAGCAGCTTGGAGCTATACAGTGGTTTGAACACTGAAGCTTTCTTT. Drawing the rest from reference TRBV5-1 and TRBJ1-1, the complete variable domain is KAGVTQTPRYLIKTRGQQVTLSCSPISGHRSVSWYQQTPGQGLQFLFEYFSETQRNKGNFPGRFSGRQFSNSRSEMNVSTLELGDSALYLCASSLELYSGLNTEAFFGQGTRLTVV.

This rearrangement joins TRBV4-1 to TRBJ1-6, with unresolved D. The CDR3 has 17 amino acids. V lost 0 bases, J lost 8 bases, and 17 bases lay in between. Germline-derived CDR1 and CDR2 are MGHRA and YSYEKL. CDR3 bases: TGCGCCAGCAGCCAAGATCGGGCGTGGCAGCTAGATTCACCCCTCCACTTT. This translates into CASSQDRAWQLDSPLHF.